The present TCR beta chain was sequenced within a study of somatic mutations in cytotoxic T cells in rheumatoid arthritis. Libraries were prepared by immunoSEQ multiplex PCR; TCRdb keeps only in-frame clonotypes and omits some of them. The sample lists under 20,000 clones, roughly nine tenths seen once, with around 15% in the top ten. This clone appeared once. Looked up from germline, CDR1 is SQVTM and CDR2 is ANQGSEA. V shed 7 bases, J shed 7 bases, and the junction held 11 bases outside the gene matches. CDR3 length: 13 residues. Sequencing was done on a sample of CD8+ T cells sorted from blood. The sequence was collected from a man between 40 and 49 years old in good health. The rearrangement joins TRBV29-1 to TRBJ1-2; 8 bases are shared with TRBD1. The CDR3 nucleotides read TGCAGCGCAGAAAAGGACAGGGAGGCTGGCTACACCTTC. Translated: CSAEKDREAGYTF.